What follows is one T cell receptor (beta chain) and its context. The assay was immunoSEQ multiplex PCR, and TCRdb's table has in-frame clones only and misses some. There are 84,000 or so clones in the sample; roughly 89% occur only once, and approximately 14% lies in the top ten. The sample belongs to a study of control samples from healthy donors and cancer patients. CDR1 is ENHRY and CDR2 is SYGVKD in the germline V gene. V was pared by 8 bases and J by 6 bases, with 16 bases between. This CDR3 has 13 residues. The sequencing sample was made of blood. The sequence was obtained from a man aged 25 to 40 in good health. V is TRBV10-3 and J is TRBJ1-1; the D gene is possibly TRBD1 (5 bases). CDR3 DNA: TGTGCCATCCTCGGGGAAGGGGTAGCTGAAGCTTTCTTT. This encodes CAILGEGVAEAFF.